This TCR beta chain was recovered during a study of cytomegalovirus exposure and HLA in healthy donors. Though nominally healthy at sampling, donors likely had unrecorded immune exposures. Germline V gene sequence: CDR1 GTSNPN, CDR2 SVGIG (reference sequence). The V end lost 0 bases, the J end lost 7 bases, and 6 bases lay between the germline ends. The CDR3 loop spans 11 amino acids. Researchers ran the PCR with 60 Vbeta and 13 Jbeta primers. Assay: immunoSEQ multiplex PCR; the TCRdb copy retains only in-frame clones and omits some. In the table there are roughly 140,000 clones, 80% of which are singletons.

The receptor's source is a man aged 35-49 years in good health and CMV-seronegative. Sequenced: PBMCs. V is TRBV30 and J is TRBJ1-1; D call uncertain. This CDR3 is CAWSVGGEAFF. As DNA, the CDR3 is TGTGCCTGGAGTGTTGGAGGTGAAGCTTTCTTT.